These 12 T cell receptor beta chains share one sample of origin, sequenced in a study of T cell responses to AZD1222 COVID-19 vaccine. This table comes from immunoSEQ multiplex PCR, and its TCRdb copy is limited to in-frame clones, with some not included. The table has 94,000 or so clones, under 90% seen once. Sequenced material: peripheral blood, taken on day 0 of AZD1222 vaccination. These receptors were obtained from an adult in good health.

The rearrangement joins TRBV5-8 to TRBJ2-1; unclear D gene. The CDR3 spans 14 residues. In germline, CDR1 is SGHTS, CDR2 YDEGEE. Trimming shortened V by 3 bases and J by 7 bases, and 14 bases separated the two germline ends. The CDR3 protein is CASSSGSHSNEQFF. The CDR3 coding sequence is TGTGCCAGCAGCTCCGGAAGCCACTCTAATGAGCAGTTCTTC. Based on the CDR3 plus reference TRBV5-8 and TRBJ2-1, the full variable domain is EAGVTQSPTHLIKTRGQQATLRCSPISGHTSVYWYQQALGLGLQFLLWYDEGEERNRGNFPPRFSGRQFPNYSSELNVNALELEDSALYLCASSSGSHSNEQFFGPGTRLTVL.

The V and J genes are TRBV6-5 and TRBJ2-7; TRBD2 aligns across 8 bases. Germline values: CDR1 MNHEY, CDR2 SVGAGI. This CDR3 is built from 13 residues. Trimming cost V 6 bases and J 3 bases; bases outside gene matches: 4. CDR3 residues: CASRLAVIYEQYF. DNA of the CDR3: TGTGCCAGCAGACTAGCGGTTATCTACGAGCAGTACTTC.

The CDR3 sequence is CASSPGLAGGHETQYF. The CDR3 region has the DNA TGTGCCAGCAGCCCGGGACTAGCGGGAGGACACGAGACCCAGTACTTC. The chain has TRBV5-4 and TRBJ2-5; 15 nucleotides match TRBD2. CDR1 SGHNT and CDR2 YYREEE come from the germline V gene (reference sequence). V was pared by 4 bases and J by 5 bases, with 6 bases of the junction left unmatched. CDR3 size: 16 residues.

This clone was found a few times. The chain links TRBV7-8 to TRBJ1-4; TRBD1 is a possible D gene (6 bases). Germline V CDR1 and CDR2: SGHVS, FQNEAQ. V gave up 2 bases and J gave up 5 bases, with 12 bases separating them. The CDR3 runs to 15 residues. CDR3 region: CASSLSDSRNEKLFF. CDR3 sequence (DNA): TGTGCCAGCAGCTTATCGGACAGTCGAAATGAAAAACTGTTTTTT. The full variable domain, completed using reference TRBV7-8 and TRBJ1-4, is GAGVSQSPRYKVAKRGQDVALRCDPISGHVSLFWYQQALGQGPEFLTYFQNEAQLDKSGLPSDRFFAERPEGSVSTLKIQRTQQEDSAVYLCASSLSDSRNEKLFFGSGTQLSVL.

The genes are TRBV27 and TRBJ2-3, with D perhaps TRBD2 (6 bases). The CDR3 extends over 14 amino acids. Trimming pared 5 bases from V and 6 bases from J, leaving 15 bases between. Germline V gene sequence: CDR1 MNHEY, CDR2 SMNVEV (reference sequence). The CDR3 DNA reads as TGTGCCAGCAGTCTCGGGGACTTACGGGATACGCAGTATTTT. Amino acid sequence: CASSLGDLRDTQYF.

The V and J genes are TRBV7-6 and TRBJ2-3; no reliable D call. The CDR3 extends over 20 amino acids. V was trimmed by 3 bases and J by 8 bases, leaving 33 bases between them. The germline CDR1 and CDR2 sequences are SGHVS and FNYEAQ. The CDR3 spells CASSFWAVPKSVSSIGTQYF. The CDR3 coding sequence is TGTGCCAGCAGCTTTTGGGCGGTCCCGAAATCGGTGAGTTCGATAGGTACGCAGTATTTT.

This chain uses TRBV7-3 with TRBJ2-7; tentatively, D is TRBD1 or TRBD2 (6 bases each). Deletions cut 5 bases from V and 3 bases from J, with 17 bases between. Germline V gives CDR1 SGHTA, CDR2 FQGTGA. The CDR3 is 15 residues long. DNA for the CDR3: TGTGCCAGCAGCCTAAGAGGTGGGGGGCACTACGAGCAGTACTTC. Translation gives CASSLRGGGHYEQYF.

J is TRBJ2-3 and V is TRBV28; perhaps TRBD2 as D (7 bases). The CDR3 sequence is 15 residues long. Germline V gene data show CDR1 as MDHEN and CDR2 as SYDVKM. V gave up 8 bases and J gave up 6 bases, with 21 bases separating them. CDR3 protein: CASPPGSGTSDTQYF. DNA of the CDR3: TGTGCCAGCCCCCCCGGGAGCGGGACATCGGATACGCAGTATTTT.

The V gene is TRBV27, the J gene TRBJ2-1; no definite D call. Per germline, CDR1 MNHEY and CDR2 SMNVEV (reference sequence). With 8 bases removed from V and 5 bases from J, the gap between germline ends came to 16 bases. This CDR3 comprises 14 residues. The chain's CDR3 is CASAAWFRNNEQFF. The CDR3 DNA reads as TGTGCCAGCGCCGCTTGGTTCCGAAACAATGAGCAGTTCTTC.

The chain carries TRBV2 and TRBJ2-7, with D possibly TRBD2 on 6 matching bases. Germline CDR1 reads SNHLY; CDR2 reads FYNNEI. The CDR3 extends over 12 amino acids. Between the trimmed V and J ends, which lost 10 bases and 4 bases, there was a span of 14 bases. The CDR3 loop reads CAIPWRGYEQYF. DNA of the CDR3: TGTGCCATCCCGTGGAGGGGATACGAGCAGTACTTC.

This clone appeared a single time. J is TRBJ2-7 and V is TRBV2; 11 bases map to TRBD1. CDR3 length: 15 amino acids. Trimming removed 0 bases from V and 6 bases from J; junction bases left unmatched: 4. Germline V gene lookup returns CDR1 SNHLY and CDR2 FYNNEI. DNA for the CDR3: TGTGCCAGCAGTGAAGCGGGACAGGGGGTCGGCGAGCAGTACTTC. Translating it yields CASSEAGQGVGEQYF.

The genes are TRBV18 and TRBJ1-5, with D hard to call. This CDR3 comprises 13 residues. In germline, CDR1 is KGHSH, CDR2 LQKENI. V lost 6 bases and J 10 bases, leaving 16 bases between the germline ends. The CDR3 sequence is CASSSGSEDPQHF. CDR3 nucleotides: TGTGCCAGCTCCTCGGGTAGTGAGGATCCCCAGCATTTT.